The 25 T cell receptor beta chains below all came from one sample that was sequenced in a study of T cell changes during pregnancy in multiple sclerosis. This table comes from immunoSEQ multiplex PCR, and its TCRdb copy is limited to in-frame clones, with some not included. The data contain 60,000 to 70,000 clones, about nine tenths of them singletons. The sample here was peripheral blood, taken in the second trimester of pregnancy. Receptors were obtained from a female donor with multiple sclerosis, enrolled in a pregnancy study.

The rearrangement links TRBV11-3 to TRBJ2-3, with D perhaps TRBD2 (6 bases). The V gene lost 1 base and the J gene lost 2 bases, with 13 bases spanning the gap. The germline V gene encodes CDR1 SGHNT and CDR2 YENEEA. CDR3 length equals 16 residues. This chain's CDR3 is CASSLGRDSVTDTQYF. The CDR3 DNA is TGTGCCAGCAGCTTAGGCCGGGACTCGGTCACAGATACGCAGTATTTT.

This clone has just a few counts. The chain joins TRBV5-1 to TRBJ1-1; 7 bases are shared with TRBD1. After removal of 5 bases from V and 1 base from J, the junction contained 11 bases not matched to a gene. Germline CDR1 and CDR2: SGHRS and YFSETQ. The CDR3 totals 16 residues. The CDR3 region is CASSIDSTGANTEAFF. The CDR3 coding sequence is TGCGCCAGCAGTATCGACTCAACAGGGGCGAACACTGAAGCTTTCTTT.

A single count supports this clone. The chain links TRBV27 to TRBJ1-2; 7 bases fit TRBD1. The CDR3 sequence is 11 residues long. The V gene's germline CDR1 is MNHEY and CDR2 SMNVEV (reference sequence). CDR3 in DNA: TGTGTAGGGGGCCGCAACTATGGCTACACCTTC. Translation gives CVGGRNYGYTF.

The rearrangement joins TRBV27 to TRBJ2-7; 9 bases are shared with TRBD2. This CDR3 is built from 16 residues. Per germline, CDR1 MNHEY and CDR2 SMNVEV (reference sequence). The ends lost 2 bases at V and 4 bases at J; junction bases unmatched: 9. The CDR3 DNA follows: TGTGCCAGCAGTTTACAGACCAGCGGGAGGATATACGAGCAGTACTTC. This encodes CASSLQTSGRIYEQYF.

The CDR3 coding sequence is TGTGCCAGCTCACCCAGAGACAGCTACGAGCAGTACTTC. Protein: CASSPRDSYEQYF. The chain employs TRBV18 and TRBJ2-7; possible D gene TRBD1, 5 bases. The CDR3 loop spans 13 amino acids. V gave up 3 bases and J gave up 3 bases, with 9 bases separating them. Germline CDR1 reads KGHSH; CDR2 reads LQKENI.

The chain combines TRBV5-1 with TRBJ2-7, with 8 bases identical to TRBD1. This CDR3 has 15 amino acids. The germline CDR1 and CDR2 sequences are SGHRS and YFSETQ. The ends lost 5 bases at V and 2 bases at J; junction bases unmatched: 9. DNA for the CDR3: TGCGCCAGCAGAATCAGCGAGACAGGGGCCTACGAGCAGTACTTC. This encodes CASRISETGAYEQYF.

The chain has TRBV9 and TRBJ2-3; a weak D match, TRBD2 (6 bases). V gave up 2 bases and J gave up 4 bases, with 14 bases separating them. Germline V gene sequence: CDR1 SGDLS, CDR2 YYNGEE. This CDR3 spans 15 amino acids. The CDR3 DNA reads as TGTGCCAGCAGCGTCATCGGGGGAAGTGCAGATACGCAGTATTTT. Translating it yields CASSVIGGSADTQYF.

The chain uses TRBV11-1 and TRBJ2-7, with TRBD2 as a possible D gene (6 bases). CDR3 length: 14 amino acids. Trimming removed 3 bases from V and 3 bases from J, with 12 bases in between. Germline CDR1 reads SGHAT; CDR2 reads FQDESV (reference sequence). CDR3: CASSLGPSDYEQYF. Written as DNA, the CDR3 is TGTGCCAGCAGCTTGGGGCCTAGCGACTACGAGCAGTACTTC.

The chain uses TRBV7-6 and TRBJ2-1, with 7 bases aligning to TRBD2. The CDR3 has 16 amino acids. J was trimmed by 0 bases and V by 4 bases; bases with no gene match: 6. The V gene's germline CDR1 is SGHVS and CDR2 FNYEAQ. As DNA, the CDR3 is TGTGCCAGCAGCTCCGAGACTAGCCGCTCCTACAATGAGCAGTTCTTC. Its translation: CASSSETSRSYNEQFF.

The J gene is TRBJ1-2, the V gene TRBV7-2; possible D gene TRBD1, 5 bases. V lost 5 bases, J lost 4 bases, and 17 bases lay in between. Germline-derived CDR1 and CDR2 are SGHTA and FQGNSA. This CDR3 region has 15 residues. CDR3 residues: CASSRRQPSLYGYTF. The CDR3 DNA reads TGTGCCAGCAGCCGACGACAGCCATCCCTCTATGGCTACACCTTC.

This chain uses TRBV11-2 with TRBJ2-7, with a tentative D call TRBD2 (6 bases). The V gene lost 1 base and the J gene lost 6 bases, with 13 bases spanning the gap. This CDR3 contains 14 residues. Looked up from germline, CDR1 is SGHAT and CDR2 is FQNNGV. CDR3 nucleotide sequence: TGTGCCAGCAGCTTAGGACGCAGGGACTCCGAGCAGTACTTC. This encodes CASSLGRRDSEQYF.

The chain carries TRBV4-2 and TRBJ1-2; TRBD1 aligns across 8 bases. There are 16 residues in the CDR3. The trim removed 0 bases at V and 4 bases at J, leaving 7 bases unmatched. The V gene's germline CDR1 is LGHNA and CDR2 YNFKEQ. The CDR3 loop is CASSQDFFTGGYGYTF. CDR3 bases: TGTGCCAGCAGCCAAGATTTCTTTACAGGGGGCTATGGCTACACCTTC.

The V gene is TRBV30, the J gene TRBJ1-4; 9 bases map to TRBD1. This CDR3 has 16 residues. From germline, CDR1 is GTSNPN and CDR2 SVGIG (reference sequence). J lost 0 bases, V lost 0 bases, and 2 bases had no gene match. CDR3 in amino acids: CAWSVGTGTTNEKLFF. The CDR3 nucleotides are TGTGCCTGGAGTGTTGGGACAGGGACAACTAATGAAAAACTGTTTTTT.

This chain links TRBV6-5 with TRBJ1-1; D is possibly TRBD1 (6 bases). The CDR3 is made up of 15 amino acids. The V gene lost 2 bases and the J gene lost 4 bases, with 14 bases spanning the gap. CDR1 is MNHEY, CDR2 SVGAGI, per germline. The CDR3, as DNA: TGTGCCAGCAGTTACACCTCAGGGGCTAGCACTGAAGCTTTCTTT. Translating it yields CASSYTSGASTEAFF.

The rearrangement joins TRBV11-2 to TRBJ2-5; tentatively, D is TRBD2 (7 bases). CDR1 is SGHAT and CDR2 is FQNNGV in the germline V gene. Trimming took 5 bases from V and 3 from J, leaving 16 bases between them. This CDR3 has 15 residues. The CDR3 nucleotides are TGTGCCAGCAGCACCCCTCGGGGGGCGGAAGAGACCCAGTACTTC. It translates to CASSTPRGAEETQYF.

V usage is TRBV5-4 and J usage is TRBJ1-2; no definite D call. With 0 bases removed from V and 2 bases from J, the gap between germline ends came to 14 bases. The germline CDR1 and CDR2 sequences are SGHNT and YYREEE (reference sequence). This CDR3 contains 16 residues. The DNA of the CDR3 is TGTGCCAGCAGCTTGGCCTTGAAAGGAGCCAACTATGGCTACACCTTC. It translates to CASSLALKGANYGYTF.

In its sample, this clone was seen a few times. The chain recombines TRBV5-6 with TRBJ1-5, with unresolved D. Trimming stripped 2 bases from V and 4 bases from J, with 7 bases between. This CDR3 comprises 13 residues. Looked up from germline, CDR1 is SGHDT and CDR2 is YYEEEE. The CDR3 loop reads CASSFSPNQPQHF. CDR3 nucleotide sequence: TGTGCCAGCAGCTTTAGCCCGAATCAGCCCCAGCATTTT.

This rearrangement joins TRBV5-4 to TRBJ2-7, with D possibly matching TRBD1 (6 bases). Germline CDR1 SGHNT, CDR2 YYREEE (reference sequence). The V end was cut by 0 bases, the J end by 5 bases, with 12 bases between. CDR3 length: 14 amino acids. The CDR3 region has the DNA TGTGCCAGCAGCTTGGCCACTACAGGGCACGAGCAGTACTTC. As protein: CASSLATTGHEQYF.

The CDR3: CASSSLSSGRYEQYF. The CDR3 DNA reads TGCGCCAGCAGCTCTCTCTCTAGCGGGCGGTACGAGCAGTACTTC. V usage is TRBV5-1 and J usage is TRBJ2-7; 8 bases are shared with TRBD2. With V trimmed by 3 bases and J by 4 bases, 9 bases remained unmatched. The V gene's germline CDR1 is SGHRS and CDR2 YFSETQ. This CDR3 spans 15 amino acids. The full variable domain, its missing parts supplied by reference TRBV5-1 and TRBJ2-7, is KAGVTQTPRYLIKTRGQQVTLSCSPISGHRSVSWYQQTPGQGLQFLFEYFSETQRNKGNFPGRFSGRQFSNSRSEMNVSTLELGDSALYLCASSSLSSGRYEQYFGPGTRLTVT.

The chain is built from TRBV6-5 and TRBJ2-3, with 8 bases that match TRBD2. With V trimmed by 6 bases and J by 0 bases, 2 bases remained unmatched. The CDR3 length is 14 residues. Germline CDR1 reads MNHEY; CDR2 reads SVGAGI. CDR3 nucleotide sequence: TGTGCCAGCAGACCTAGCGGGAGCACAGATACGCAGTATTTT. Its translation is CASRPSGSTDTQYF.

The chain recombines TRBV18 with TRBJ1-5; D is possibly TRBD1 (6 bases). The CDR3 has 14 residues. Germline V gene data show CDR1 as KGHSH and CDR2 as LQKENI. V gave up 3 bases and J gave up 6 bases, with 12 bases separating them. The CDR3 here is CASSPQGQGQPQHF. CDR3 DNA sequence: TGTGCCAGCTCACCGCAGGGACAAGGTCAGCCCCAGCATTTT.

The chain carries TRBV12-5 and TRBJ2-7, with 8 positions matching TRBD1. In germline, CDR1 is LGHNT, CDR2 FRNRAP. This CDR3 comprises 15 residues. With 1 base clipped from V and 6 bases from J, the junction kept 8 bases outside the gene matches. For the CDR3, the DNA is TGTGCTAGTGGTTTGGCCTTCCAGGGGGCTCCCGAGCAGTACTTC. Translation gives CASGLAFQGAPEQYF.

The rearrangement links TRBV11-3 to TRBJ2-5; 9 bases agree with TRBD1. CDR3 length: 14 amino acids. V shed 5 bases and J 4 bases; nucleotides not matched to a gene: 5. CDR1 is SGHNT, CDR2 YENEEA, per germline. The DNA of the CDR3 is TGTGCCAGCAGCCCTCGGACAGGGGTAGAGACCCAGTACTTC. Its translation is CASSPRTGVETQYF.

The V gene is TRBV28, the J gene TRBJ1-5; D gene ambiguous. CDR1 is MDHEN and CDR2 is SYDVKM in the germline V gene. The CDR3 runs to 15 residues. The germline V and J ends were trimmed by 5 bases and 0 bases, with 11 bases remaining between them. In DNA form, the CDR3 reads TGTGCCAGCAGTCCCAGCGGATATAGCAATCAGCCCCAGCATTTT. This sequence encodes CASSPSGYSNQPQHF.

The chain uses TRBV19 and TRBJ1-1, with no clear D. The CDR3 sequence is 13 residues long. Germline CDR1 reads LNHDA; CDR2 reads SQIVND (reference sequence). Trimming pared 4 bases from V and 0 bases from J, leaving 6 bases between. Written as DNA, the CDR3 is TGTGCCAGTAGTACTGAGTTGAACACTGAAGCTTTCTTT. Translated: CASSTELNTEAFF.